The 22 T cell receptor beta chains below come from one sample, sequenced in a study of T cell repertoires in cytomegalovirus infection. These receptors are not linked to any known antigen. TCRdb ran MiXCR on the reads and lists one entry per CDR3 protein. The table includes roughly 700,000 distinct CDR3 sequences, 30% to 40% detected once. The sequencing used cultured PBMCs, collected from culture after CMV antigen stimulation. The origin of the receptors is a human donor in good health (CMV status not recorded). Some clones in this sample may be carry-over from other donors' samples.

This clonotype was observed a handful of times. The chain's CDR3 is CASSLGTASSYGYTF. CDR3 sequence (DNA): TGTGCCAGCAGCTTAGGAACAGCCTCTTCCTATGGCTACACCTTC. The genes are TRBV7-6 and TRBJ1-2; D uncertain. This CDR3 spans 15 amino acids. CDR1 is SGHVS and CDR2 is FNYEAQ in the germline V gene. The germline V and J ends were trimmed by 1 base and 4 bases, with 13 bases remaining between them.

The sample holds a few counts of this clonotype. The CDR3 reads CASRGTSGTFHNEQFF. The CDR3 region has the DNA TGTGCCAGCAGGGGGACTAGCGGGACGTTCCACAATGAGCAGTTCTTC. The genes are TRBV5-6 and TRBJ2-1; 13 bases map to TRBD2. Per germline, CDR1 SGHDT and CDR2 YYEEEE. With 5 bases clipped from V and 5 bases from J, the junction kept 7 bases outside the gene matches. The CDR3 loop spans 16 amino acids.

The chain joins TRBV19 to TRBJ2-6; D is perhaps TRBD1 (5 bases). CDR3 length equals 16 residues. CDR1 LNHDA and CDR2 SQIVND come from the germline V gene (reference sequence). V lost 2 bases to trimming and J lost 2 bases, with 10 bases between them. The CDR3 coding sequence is TGTGCCAGTAGTATAAAGACAGCAACTGGGGCCAACGTCCTGACTTTC. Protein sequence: CASSIKTATGANVLTF.

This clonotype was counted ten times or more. For the CDR3, the DNA is TGTGCCAGCAGCTTCAGGTTGGGGCACAAATACTACAATGAGCAGTTCTTC. Protein sequence: CASSFRLGHKYYNEQFF. This chain links TRBV7-2 with TRBJ2-1; tentative D call: TRBD1 (5 bases). Germline values: CDR1 SGHTA, CDR2 FQGNSA. This CDR3 is 17 amino acids long. The V and J ends lost 3 bases and 3 bases respectively, with 18 bases between them.

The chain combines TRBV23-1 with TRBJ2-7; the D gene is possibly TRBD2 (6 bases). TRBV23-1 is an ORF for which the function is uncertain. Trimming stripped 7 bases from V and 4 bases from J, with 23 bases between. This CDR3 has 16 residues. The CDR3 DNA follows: TGCGCCAGCACCCTAAAAGGGCCTAGCGTCCCTTACGAGCAGTACTTC. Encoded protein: CASTLKGPSVPYEQYF.

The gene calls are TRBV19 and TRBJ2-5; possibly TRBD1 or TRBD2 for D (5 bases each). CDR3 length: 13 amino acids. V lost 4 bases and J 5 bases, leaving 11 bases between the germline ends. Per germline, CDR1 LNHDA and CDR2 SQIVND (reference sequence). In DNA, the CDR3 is TGTGCCAGTAGTAAAGTCGGGACGGAGACCCAGTACTTC. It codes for CASSKVGTETQYF.

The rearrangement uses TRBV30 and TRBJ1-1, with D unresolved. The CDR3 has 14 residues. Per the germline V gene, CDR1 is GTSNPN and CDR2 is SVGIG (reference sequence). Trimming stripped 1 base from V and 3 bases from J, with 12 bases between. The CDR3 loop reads CAWSARTIDTEAFF. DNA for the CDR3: TGTGCCTGGAGTGCCCGGACTATTGACACTGAAGCTTTCTTT.

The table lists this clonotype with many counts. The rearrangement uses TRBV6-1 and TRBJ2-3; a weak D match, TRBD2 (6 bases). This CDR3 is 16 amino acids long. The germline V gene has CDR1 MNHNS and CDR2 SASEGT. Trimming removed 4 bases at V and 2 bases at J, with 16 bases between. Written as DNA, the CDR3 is TGTGCCAGCAGTGTTCCCCGCGGGACTCCCACAGATACGCAGTATTTT. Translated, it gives CASSVPRGTPTDTQYF.

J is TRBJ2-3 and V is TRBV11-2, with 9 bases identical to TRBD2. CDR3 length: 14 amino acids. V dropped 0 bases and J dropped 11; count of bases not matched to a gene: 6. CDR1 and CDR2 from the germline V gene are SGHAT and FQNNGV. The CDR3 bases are TGTGCCAGCAGCTTAGACCCAGCGGGGGGAAAGCAGTATTTT. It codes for CASSLDPAGGKQYF.

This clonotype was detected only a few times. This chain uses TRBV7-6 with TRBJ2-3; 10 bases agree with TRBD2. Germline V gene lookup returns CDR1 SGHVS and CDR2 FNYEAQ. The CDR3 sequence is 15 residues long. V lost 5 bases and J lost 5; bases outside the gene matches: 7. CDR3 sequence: CASSLSGGIGDTQYF. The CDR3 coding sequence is TGTGCCAGCAGCCTTAGCGGGGGGATAGGAGATACGCAGTATTTT.

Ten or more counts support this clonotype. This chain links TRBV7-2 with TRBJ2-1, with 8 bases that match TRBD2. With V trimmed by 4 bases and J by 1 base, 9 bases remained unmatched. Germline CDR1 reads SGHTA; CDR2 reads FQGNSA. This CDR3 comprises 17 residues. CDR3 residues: CASSYYTGGRSYNEQFF. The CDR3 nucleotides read TGTGCCAGCAGCTACTATACGGGAGGGCGGTCCTACAATGAGCAGTTCTTC.

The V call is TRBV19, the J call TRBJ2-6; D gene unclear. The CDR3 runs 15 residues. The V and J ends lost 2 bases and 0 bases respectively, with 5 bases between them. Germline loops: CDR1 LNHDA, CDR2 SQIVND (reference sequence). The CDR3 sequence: CASSIPPSGANVLTF. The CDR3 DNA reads TGTGCCAGTAGTATACCCCCCTCTGGGGCCAACGTCCTGACTTTC.

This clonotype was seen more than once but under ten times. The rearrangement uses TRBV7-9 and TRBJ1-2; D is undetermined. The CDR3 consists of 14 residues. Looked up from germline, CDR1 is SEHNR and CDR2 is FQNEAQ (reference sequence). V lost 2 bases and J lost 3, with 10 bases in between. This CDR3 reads CASSLTRIDYGYTF. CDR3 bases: TGTGCCAGCAGCTTAACTCGGATCGACTATGGCTACACCTTC.

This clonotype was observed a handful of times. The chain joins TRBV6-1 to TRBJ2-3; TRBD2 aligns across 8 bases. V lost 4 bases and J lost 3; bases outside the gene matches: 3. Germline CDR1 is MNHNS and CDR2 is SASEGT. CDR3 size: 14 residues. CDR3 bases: TGTGCCAGCAGTGGCAGCGGGAGAACAGATACGCAGTATTTT. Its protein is CASSGSGRTDTQYF.

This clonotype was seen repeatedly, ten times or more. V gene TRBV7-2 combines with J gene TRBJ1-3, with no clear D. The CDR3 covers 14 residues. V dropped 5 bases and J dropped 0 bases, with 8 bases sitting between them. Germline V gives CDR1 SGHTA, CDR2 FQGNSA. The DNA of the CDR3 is TGTGCCAGCAGCCTGTGGATCTCTGGAAACACCATATATTTT. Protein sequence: CASSLWISGNTIYF.

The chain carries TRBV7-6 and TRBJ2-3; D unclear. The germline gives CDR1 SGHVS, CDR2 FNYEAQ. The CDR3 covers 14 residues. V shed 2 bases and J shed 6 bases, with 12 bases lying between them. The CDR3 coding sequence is TGTGCCAGCAGCTTAACCTACACGGAGGATACGCAGTATTTT. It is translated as CASSLTYTEDTQYF.

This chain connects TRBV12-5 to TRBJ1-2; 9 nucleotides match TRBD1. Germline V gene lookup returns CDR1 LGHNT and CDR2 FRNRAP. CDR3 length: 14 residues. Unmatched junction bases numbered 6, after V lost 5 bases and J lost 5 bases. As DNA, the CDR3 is TGTGCTAGTGGTCCGGGACAGGGTCTTTATGGCTACACCTTC. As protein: CASGPGQGLYGYTF.

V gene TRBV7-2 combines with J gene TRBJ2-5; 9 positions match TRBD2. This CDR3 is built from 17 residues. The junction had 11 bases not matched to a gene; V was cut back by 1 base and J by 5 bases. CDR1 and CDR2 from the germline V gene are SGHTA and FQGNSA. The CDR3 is CASSLGVLAGAMETQYF. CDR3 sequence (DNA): TGTGCCAGCAGCTTAGGTGTATTAGCGGGAGCGATGGAGACCCAGTACTTC.

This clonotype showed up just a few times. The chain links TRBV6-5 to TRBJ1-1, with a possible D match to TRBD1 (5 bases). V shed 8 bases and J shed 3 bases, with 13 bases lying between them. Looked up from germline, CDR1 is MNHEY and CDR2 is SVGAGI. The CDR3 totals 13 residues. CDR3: CASRRGADTEAFF. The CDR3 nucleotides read TGTGCCAGCCGGAGGGGCGCGGACACTGAAGCTTTCTTT.

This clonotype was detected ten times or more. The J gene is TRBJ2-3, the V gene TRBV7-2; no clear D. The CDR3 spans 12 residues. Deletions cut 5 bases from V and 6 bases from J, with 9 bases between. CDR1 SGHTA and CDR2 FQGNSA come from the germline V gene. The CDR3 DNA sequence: TGTGCCAGCAGCGTTAGCTTGGATACGCAGTATTTT. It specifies CASSVSLDTQYF.

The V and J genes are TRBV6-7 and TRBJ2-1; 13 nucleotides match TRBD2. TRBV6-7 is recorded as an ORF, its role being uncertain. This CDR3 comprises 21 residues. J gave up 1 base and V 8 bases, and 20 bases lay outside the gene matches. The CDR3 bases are TGTGCCAGCGGGAACAGGGGGAAGCTGACTAGCGGGAGGAATTCCTACAATGAGCAGTTCTTC. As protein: CASGNRGKLTSGRNSYNEQFF.

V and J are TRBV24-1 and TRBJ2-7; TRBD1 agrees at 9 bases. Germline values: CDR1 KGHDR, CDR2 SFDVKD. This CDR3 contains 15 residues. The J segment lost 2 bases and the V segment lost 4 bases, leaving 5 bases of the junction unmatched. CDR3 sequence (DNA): TGTGCCACCAGTGACCCGGGACAGGGTCCCTACGAGCAGTACTTC. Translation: CATSDPGQGPYEQYF.